The 4 T cell receptor beta chains presented below share a single source sample, sequenced in a study of regulatory T cells in long-lasting Graves disease. Indicated time point: newly diagnosed GD, antithyroid drugs for less than 3 months. PBMC-extracted RNA yielded the TCR library. TCR beta libraries were built with iRepertoire HTBI primers and Arm-PCR of CDR3 regions. MiXCR was run by TCRdb on the multiplex PCR reads, yielding one entry per CDR3 protein. The repertoire includes hundreds of thousands of distinct CDR3 sequences, about 16% of them detected once, and 20% to 30% sits in the top ten. Separately, the same data were catalogued under a study of T cells in Graves' hyperthyroidism and ophthalmopathy.

The sequencing used peripheral blood mononuclear cells (PBMCs), collected at new diagnosis, from a patient treated with antithyroid drugs. These receptors were collected from a woman aged 40 to 65 with Graves disease.

This chain links TRBV20-1 with TRBJ2-5, with 8 bases fitting TRBD2. This CDR3 is 14 amino acids long. CDR1 and CDR2 from the germline V gene are DFQATT and SNEGSKA (reference sequence). Trimming at V came to 3 bases and at J to 5 bases, leaving 8 bases not matched to a gene. CDR3 DNA sequence: TGCAGTGCTAGCCAGCGGGGGAACTTGGAGACCCAGTACTTC. It codes for CSASQRGNLETQYF.

This clonotype was counted at least ten times. This chain links TRBV6-1 with TRBJ1-1; D call uncertain. Germline CDR1 is MNHNS and CDR2 is SASEGT. Trimming took 7 bases from V and 1 from J, leaving 10 bases between them. CDR3 length: 13 amino acids. As DNA, the CDR3 is TGTGCCAGCATTTCCCAGGCGAACACTGAAGCTTTCTTT. Translation gives CASISQANTEAFF.

The chain links TRBV29-1 to TRBJ1-1, with D maybe TRBD1 (6 bases). The V end lost 7 bases, the J end lost 3 bases, and 15 bases lay between the germline ends. This CDR3 region has 13 residues. CDR1 and CDR2 (germline): SQVTM, ANQGSEA. CDR3 amino acids: CSAGTTYDTEAFF. The CDR3 DNA sequence: TGCAGCGCTGGGACAACCTACGACACTGAAGCTTTCTTT.

In its sample, this clonotype was seen many times. The chain joins TRBV5-1 to TRBJ2-3; 8 bases agree with TRBD1. The CDR3 extends over 15 amino acids. The germline V gene has CDR1 SGHRS and CDR2 YFSETQ. V trimming: 1 base; J trimming: 6 bases; junction bases outside the gene matches: 7. The CDR3 here is CASSLHGQGWDTQYF. The CDR3 DNA reads as TGCGCCAGCAGCTTGCACGGACAGGGATGGGATACGCAGTATTTT.